The clone carrying this T cell receptor beta chain was detected many times. Antigen: not known. The data are from a study of shared clonotypes between healthy human individuals. Across the whole study: Three plates each covered CD4 naive and memory; CD8 naive two, CD8 memory one.

The study's findings and limits: Depth of sequencing was expected to influence donor clonotype sharing. The donor pool, a small one, limited the genetic and exposure-history diversity represented.

Germline lookup yields CDR1 SGHTA and CDR2 FQGNSA. The CDR3 length is 15 residues. Trimming removed 0 bases from V and 10 bases from J, with 13 bases in between. Using immunoSEQ multiplex PCR, the repertoire was profiled, and TCRdb retains in-frame clones only, with some absent. Of fewer than 350,000 clones listed, around 90% are singletons. The receptor comes from a man between 18 and 29 years old in good health. Material: memory CD8+ T cells sorted from blood. Specified subset: CD45RO+ cells pooled with CCR7-negative TemRA cells. J is TRBJ1-6 and V is TRBV7-2; tentatively, D is TRBD1 (5 bases). The CDR3 sequence is CASSLAVGTGSPLHF. The CDR3 coding sequence is TGTGCCAGCAGCTTAGCCGTGGGGACCGGCTCACCCCTCCACTTT.